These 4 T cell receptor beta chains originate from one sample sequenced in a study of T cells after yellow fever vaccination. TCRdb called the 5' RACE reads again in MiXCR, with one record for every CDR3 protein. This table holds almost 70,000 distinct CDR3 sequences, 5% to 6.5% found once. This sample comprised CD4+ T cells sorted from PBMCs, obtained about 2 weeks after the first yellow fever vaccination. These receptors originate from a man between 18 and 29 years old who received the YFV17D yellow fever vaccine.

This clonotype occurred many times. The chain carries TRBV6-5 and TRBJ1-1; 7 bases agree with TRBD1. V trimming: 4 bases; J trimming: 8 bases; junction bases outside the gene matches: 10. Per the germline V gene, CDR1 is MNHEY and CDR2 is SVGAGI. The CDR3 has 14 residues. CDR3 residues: CASSFSGTAREAFF. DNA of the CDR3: TGTGCCAGCAGTTTCTCCGGGACAGCACGAGAAGCTTTCTTT.

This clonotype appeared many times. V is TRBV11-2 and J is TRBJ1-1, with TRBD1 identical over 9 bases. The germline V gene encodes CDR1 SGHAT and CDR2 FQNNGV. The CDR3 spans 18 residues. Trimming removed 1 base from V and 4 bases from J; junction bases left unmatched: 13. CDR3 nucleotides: TGTGCCAGCAGCTTAGTAGGGCCGGGACAGGGATTTTCCACTGAAGCTTTCTTT. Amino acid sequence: CASSLVGPGQGFSTEAFF. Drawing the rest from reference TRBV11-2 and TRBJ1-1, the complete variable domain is EAGVAQSPRYKIIEKRQSVAFWCNPISGHATLYWYQQILGQGPKLLIQFQNNGVVDDSQLPKDRFSAERLKGVDSTLKIQPAKLEDSAVYLCASSLVGPGQGFSTEAFFGQGTRLTVV.

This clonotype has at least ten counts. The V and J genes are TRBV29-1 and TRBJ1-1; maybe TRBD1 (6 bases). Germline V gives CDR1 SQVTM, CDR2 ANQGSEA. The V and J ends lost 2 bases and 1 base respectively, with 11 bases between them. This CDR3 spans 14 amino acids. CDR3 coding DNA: TGCAGCGTTGAACCGGGGGCGGCGAACACTGAAGCTTTCTTT. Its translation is CSVEPGAANTEAFF.

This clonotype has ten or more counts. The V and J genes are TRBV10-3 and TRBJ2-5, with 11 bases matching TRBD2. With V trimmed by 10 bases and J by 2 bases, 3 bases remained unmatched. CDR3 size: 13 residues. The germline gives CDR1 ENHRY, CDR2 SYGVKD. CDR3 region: CASRLAGQETQYF. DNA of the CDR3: TGTGCCAGCCGACTAGCGGGACAAGAGACCCAGTACTTC.